This is a list of T cell receptor beta chains from one sample in a study of human T cells and chemical hapten exposure. MiXCR, run by TCRdb on the RACE reads, gives a single entry per CDR3 protein. The table has tens of thousands of distinct CDR3 sequences, approximately 11% seen once. This specimen was whole blood, taken in connection with sensitization to the hapten diphenylcyclopropenone (DPC). These receptors originate from a woman in her 40s with alopecia areata. Some clones in this sample may be carry-over from other donors' samples. CDR3s include the opening cysteine and the closing phenylalanine or tryptophan. The D gene is left open where the match is weak. Not all rows give a size; the values are once, few, many and, for expanded clones, a class.

abundance | j_gene | v_gene | d_gene | CDR3aa | CDR3nt
. | TRBJ1-1 | TRBV6-2/TRBV6-3 | . | CASMGLAEAFF | TGTGCCAGCATGGGACTCGCGGAAGCTTTCTTT
once | TRBJ2-5 | TRBV2 | . | CASRMGVAWGGPETQYF | TGTGCCAGCAGGATGGGGGTGGCCTGGGGCGGCCCTGAGACCCAGTACTTC
. | TRBJ2-3 | TRBV20-1 | TRBD2 | CSATTSGGVDTQYF | TGCAGTGCTACGACTAGCGGGGGGGTAGATACGCAGTATTTT
few | TRBJ1-4 | TRBV7-9 | TRBD1 | CASSTQGAGNEKLFF | TGTGCCAGCAGCACCCAGGGGGCTGGTAATGAAAAACTGTTTTTT
many | TRBJ2-5 | TRBV18 | . | CASSRDGQETQYF | TGTGCCAGCTCGCGGGACGGCCAAGAGACCCAGTACTTC
. | TRBJ2-2 | TRBV28 | TRBD1 | CASTTGRSGELFF | TGTGCCAGCACGACAGGGCGGAGCGGGGAGCTGTTTTTT
many | TRBJ2-2 | TRBV20-1 | TRBD1 | CSARPGQMGSGELFF | TGCAGTGCTCGACCGGGACAGATGGGCTCCGGGGAGCTGTTTTTT
few | TRBJ2-6 | TRBV29-1 | . | CSVESGANVLTF | TGCAGCGTTGAATCGGGGGCCAACGTCCTGACTTTC
. | TRBJ2-1 | TRBV4-3 | TRBD2 | CASSQDRRGGLNEQFF | TGCGCCAGCAGCCAAGATAGGCGGGGGGGCCTTAATGAGCAGTTCTTC
. | TRBJ2-7 | TRBV11-1 | . | CASSNRAISSYEQYF | TGTGCCAGCAGCAACAGGGCTATTAGCTCCTACGAGCAGTACTTC
few | TRBJ1-6 | TRBV10-3 | . | CAIRGTKNSPLHF | TGTGCCATCAGGGGGACTAAAAATTCACCCCTCCACTTT
many | TRBJ1-6 | TRBV6-2/TRBV6-3 | TRBD1 | CASSYRDSLWSPLHF | TGTGCCAGCAGTTACCGGGACAGTCTTTGGTCACCCCTCCACTTT
few | TRBJ1-6 | TRBV28 | . | CASSTEGRILHF | TGTGCCAGCAGCACGGAGGGTCGGATCCTCCACTTT
. | TRBJ2-1 | TRBV7-7 | . | CASSLDRHNEQFF | TGTGCTAGCAGCCTGGACAGACACAATGAGCAGTTCTTC